This T cell receptor beta chain was recorded in a study of shared clonotypes between healthy human individuals. Data came from immunoSEQ multiplex PCR; TCRdb stores just in-frame clones and leaves some out. This sample has roughly 640,000 clones; approximately 79% occur once, and the top ten carry under 2%. The V end lost 4 bases, the J end lost 5 bases, and 18 bases lay between the germline ends. CDR1 and CDR2 from the germline V gene are MGHDK and SYGVNS. The CDR3 is 16 amino acids. The sequence was collected from a woman under 40 in good health. Source material: memory CD4+ T cells sorted from blood. Sample subset: CD45RA-negative fraction. V is TRBV25-1 and J is TRBJ2-1; a possible D gene is TRBD1 (6 bases). The CDR3 region is CASSGRGERWNNEQFF. In DNA form, the CDR3 reads TGTGCCAGCAGTGGCAGGGGTGAAAGGTGGAACAATGAGCAGTTCTTC.